In this sample, the clone carrying this TCR beta chain turned up a few times. This entry comes from a study of cytomegalovirus exposure and HLA in healthy donors. The PCR ran on 60 Vbeta and 13 Jbeta primers. Assay used: immunoSEQ multiplex PCR; TCRdb lists only in-frame clones, some missing. In the table there are some 44,000 clones, around 90% of which are singletons. CDR3 length equals 17 residues. CDR1 is SGHVS and CDR2 is FNYEAQ in the germline V gene. V lost 5 bases and J 0 bases, leaving 17 bases between the germline ends. This rearrangement joins TRBV7-6 to TRBJ1-3, with a tentative D call TRBD1 (6 bases). Sample: PBMCs. The receptor was isolated from a woman in her thirties or forties in good health and CMV-seropositive. The CDR3 here is CASSPYSGQSSGNTIYF. The CDR3 coding sequence is TGTGCCAGCAGCCCCTACTCCGGACAGTCCTCTGGAAACACCATATATTTT.